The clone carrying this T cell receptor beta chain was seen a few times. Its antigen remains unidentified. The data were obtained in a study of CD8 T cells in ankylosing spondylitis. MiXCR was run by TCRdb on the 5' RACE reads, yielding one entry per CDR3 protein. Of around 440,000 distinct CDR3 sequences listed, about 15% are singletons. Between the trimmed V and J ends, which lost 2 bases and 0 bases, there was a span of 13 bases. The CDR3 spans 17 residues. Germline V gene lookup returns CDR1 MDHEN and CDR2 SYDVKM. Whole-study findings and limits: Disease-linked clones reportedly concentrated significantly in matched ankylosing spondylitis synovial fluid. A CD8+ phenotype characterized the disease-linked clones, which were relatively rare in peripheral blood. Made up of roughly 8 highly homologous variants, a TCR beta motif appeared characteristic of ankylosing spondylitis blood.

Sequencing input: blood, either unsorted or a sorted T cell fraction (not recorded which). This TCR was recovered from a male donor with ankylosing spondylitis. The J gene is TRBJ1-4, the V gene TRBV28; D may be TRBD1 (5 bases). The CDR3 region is CASSLDSGRATNEKLFF. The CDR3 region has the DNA TGTGCCAGCAGTTTAGACAGTGGGCGCGCAACTAATGAAAAACTGTTTTTT. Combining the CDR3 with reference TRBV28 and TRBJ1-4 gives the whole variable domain DVKVTQSSRYLVKRTGEKVFLECVQDMDHENMFWYRQDPGLGLRLIYFSYDVKMKEKGDIPEGYSVSREKKERFSLILESASTNQTSMYLCASSLDSGRATNEKLFFGSGTQLSVL.